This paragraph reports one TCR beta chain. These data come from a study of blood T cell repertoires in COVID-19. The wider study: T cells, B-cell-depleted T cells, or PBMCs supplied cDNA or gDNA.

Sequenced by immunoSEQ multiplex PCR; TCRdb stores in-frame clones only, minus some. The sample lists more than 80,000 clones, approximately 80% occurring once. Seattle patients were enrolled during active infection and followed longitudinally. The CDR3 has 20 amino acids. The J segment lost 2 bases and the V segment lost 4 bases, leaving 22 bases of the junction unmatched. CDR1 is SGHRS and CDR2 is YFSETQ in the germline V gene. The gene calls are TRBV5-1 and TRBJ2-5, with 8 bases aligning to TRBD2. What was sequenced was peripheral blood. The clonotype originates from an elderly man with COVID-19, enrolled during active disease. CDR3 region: CASSPKAGEVDRRTQETQYF. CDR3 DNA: TGCGCCAGCAGCCCGAAAGCGGGAGAGGTAGATAGGCGGACTCAAGAGACCCAGTACTTC.